This TCR beta chain was retrieved from a study of beta chain features in type 1 diabetes. Trimming took 6 bases from V and 6 from J, leaving 12 bases between them. CDR3 size: 13 residues. Germline-derived CDR1 and CDR2 are SNHLY and FYNNEI. Sequencing targeted expressed TCRB transcripts, as all isolated RNA had been reverse transcribed. Method: immunoSEQ multiplex PCR; TCRdb's copy keeps in-frame clones and lacks some. The table lists about 900,000 clones, 15% to 20% of them singletons, with 0.02% to 0.03% in the top ten. This receptor was identified in a woman aged 18 to 35 in good health. The sequenced sample consisted of naive CD4+ T cells from blood. This rearrangement joins TRBV2 to TRBJ1-5; D might be TRBD1 (5 bases). CDR3 sequence (DNA): TGTGCCAGCAGGGTAACGAGGGGTCAGCCCCAGCATTTT. Amino acid sequence: CASRVTRGQPQHF.